This T cell receptor (beta chain) was obtained from a study of regulatory and conventional T cells in RAG deficiency. V was clipped by 7 bases and J by 0 bases, with 6 bases between them. Germline loops: CDR1 MDHEN, CDR2 SYDVKM. CDR3 length: 12 amino acids. General observations from the study: Shannon entropy fell and Simpson indices rose in RAG-deficient patients.

About this clone: The antigen is unknown.

Conventional CD4+ T cells were sorted from blood as CD25-low CD127-high cells. TCRdb keeps only in-frame clones here, not all; method: immunoSEQ multiplex PCR. The repertoire consists of 25,000 to 35,000 clones, with nearly 95% occurring once and the leading ten covering approximately 0.16%. This sample was shared with a second study, whose subject was regulatory T cells. Per that study: Amplification used 52 TRBV primers and 13 TRBJ primers. Patient repertoires had restricted TRB V-J pairs and skewed V and J usage, most in Tregs.

What was sequenced was CD25- CD4+ T cells sorted from blood. The chain is built from TRBV28 and TRBJ1-2; the D is unclear. The receptor's source is a human donor in good health. CDR3 bases: TGTGCCAGCACCGAGCCTAACTATGGCTACACCTTC. The encoded protein is CASTEPNYGYTF.